Listed below are T cell receptor beta chains from one sample, sequenced in a study of T cells in localized non-small cell lung cancer. The method was immunoSEQ multiplex PCR; TCRdb's version includes in-frame clones alone and lacks a portion of them. The table includes 45,000 to 55,000 clones, about nine tenths detected once. Sequenced material: peripheral blood, taken before any cancer treatment. The receptors shown here come from a male donor older than 55 with stage III squamous cell lung carcinoma. CDR3s include the opening cysteine and the closing phenylalanine or tryptophan. A D gene is named only where the DNA matches it firmly. Size is omitted from some rows. Given values are once, few, many or a class for expanded clones.

>.|TRBV7-2|.|TRBJ1-3
CASSSGTDSGNTIYF
TGTGCCAGCAGCTCCGGGACTGACTCTGGAAACACCATATATTTT
>.|TRBV27|TRBD2|TRBJ2-1
CASGTLAGTMFF
TGTGCCAGCGGAACCTTAGCGGGGACGATGTTCTTC
>few|TRBV6-6|.|TRBJ1-1
CASTYGENTEAFF
TGTGCCAGCACTTACGGAGAGAACACTGAAGCTTTCTTT
>.|TRBV30|TRBD2|TRBJ2-1
CAWSEAVAGINAFF
TGTGCCTGGAGTGAGGCAGTAGCGGGGATTAATGCGTTCTTC
>.|TRBV6-5|TRBD2|TRBJ2-3
CASSRGSQIDTQYF
TGTGCCAGCAGCCGCGGGAGTCAAATAGATACGCAGTATTTT
>.|TRBV5-4|TRBD1|TRBJ1-5
CASSVGTGGNQPQHF
TGTGCCAGCAGCGTCGGGACAGGGGGGAATCAGCCCCAGCATTTT
>.|TRBV5-6|.|TRBJ1-5
CASSLGTEYQPQHF
TGTGCCAGCAGCTTGGGGACTGAGTATCAGCCCCAGCATTTT
>once|TRBV7-8|.|TRBJ2-2
CASRESDSAGELFF
TGTGCCAGCAGGGAAAGCGATTCCGCCGGGGAGCTGTTTTTT
>.|TRBV18|.|TRBJ2-1
CASSYVKTDEQFF
TGTGCCAGCTCATACGTTAAAACGGATGAGCAGTTCTTC
>.|TRBV6-1|.|TRBJ1-3
CASSHRNTIYF
TGTGCCAGCAGCCACAGGAACACCATATATTTT
>once|TRBV11-3|.|TRBJ2-7
CASSLEIGEEQYF
TGTGCCAGCAGCTTAGAAATAGGGGAAGAGCAGTACTTC
>.|TRBV12-5|.|TRBJ2-1
CASVSRGEFSEQFF
TGTGCTAGTGTTTCTAGGGGCGAGTTTAGTGAGCAGTTCTTC
>once|TRBV29-1|.|TRBJ1-1
CSVSRYEISREAFF
TGCAGCGTCAGCAGATACGAGATTTCGCGTGAAGCTTTCTTT
>once|TRBV7-2|TRBD2|TRBJ2-1
CASSSRTAGGGEQFF
TGTGCCAGCAGCTCGAGGACTGCGGGGGGGGGTGAGCAGTTCTTC
>.|TRBV10-3|.|TRBJ1-6
CAISEQGNNSPLHF
TGTGCCATCAGTGAGCAGGGGAACAATTCACCCCTCCACTTT
>.|TRBV5-5|.|TRBJ2-7
CASSPPGIVNEQYF
TGTGCCAGCAGCCCACCGGGGATAGTAAACGAGCAGTACTTC
>.|TRBV7-2|TRBD1|TRBJ1-5
CASSLTGTSNQPQHF
TGTGCCAGCAGCTTGACAGGGACGAGCAATCAGCCCCAGCATTTT
>.|TRBV21-1|.|TRBJ1-1
CASSNAPGSGDTEAFF
TGTGCCAGCAGCAATGCCCCTGGGTCAGGGGACACTGAAGCTTTCTTT
>.|TRBV2|.|TRBJ1-1
CASSEADGAFF
TGTGCCAGCAGTGAGGCTGATGGAGCTTTCTTT
>.|TRBV19|TRBD1|TRBJ1-5
CASSTWTGGGNQPQHF
TGTGCCAGTAGTACCTGGACAGGGGGAGGCAATCAGCCCCAGCATTTT
>.|TRBV25-1|.|TRBJ2-5
CASSGQGSFQETQYF
TGTGCCAGCAGTGGCCAGGGGAGTTTCCAAGAGACCCAGTACTTC
>.|TRBV11-2|.|TRBJ1-1
CASSLLFGRGRDTEAFF
TGTGCCAGCAGCTTATTGTTCGGTCGGGGGCGAGACACTGAAGCTTTCTTT
>.|TRBV5-6|.|TRBJ2-5
CASRPRVGGVDF
TGTGCCAGCAGACCGCGGGTAGGGGGAGTTGACTTC
>.|TRBV28|.|TRBJ2-7
CASSLSSYEQYF
TGTGCCAGCAGTCTGAGCTCCTACGAGCAGTACTTC
>.|TRBV5-5|.|TRBJ2-2
CASSRQGRTNTGELFF
TGTGCCAGCAGCCGCCAGGGGAGAACGAACACCGGGGAGCTGTTTTTT
>once|TRBV6-1|.|TRBJ1-5
CASNLYGHQPQHF
TGTGCCAGCAACCTATACGGGCATCAGCCCCAGCATTTT
>.|TRBV7-6|.|TRBJ2-1
CASSQTTPGLSSYNEQFF
TGTGCCAGCAGCCAAACGACCCCCGGTCTTAGCTCCTACAATGAGCAGTTCTTC